These 14 T cell receptor beta chains share one sample of origin, sequenced in a study of blood T cell repertoires in COVID-19. Libraries were prepared by immunoSEQ multiplex PCR; TCRdb keeps only in-frame clonotypes and omits some of them. The table has 50,000 to 80,000 clones, about 88% seen once. The specimen was peripheral blood. Receptors were obtained from a woman aged 60-75 years with COVID-19, enrolled during active disease.

The chain's CDR3 is CASSFGGGSHNYNEQFF. CDR3 DNA sequence: TGTGCCAGCAGCTTCGGGGGGGGCAGCCACAATTACAATGAGCAGTTCTTC. The J gene is TRBJ2-1, the V gene TRBV7-6; TRBD2 matches at 8 bases. Looked up from germline, CDR1 is SGHVS and CDR2 is FNYEAQ. The CDR3 is 17 residues long. Germline trimming cut 3 bases from V and 4 bases from J; bases unmatched to any gene: 11. Full variable domain (remainder filled in from reference TRBV7-6 and TRBJ2-1): GAGVSQSPRYKVTKRGQDVALRCDPISGHVSLYWYRQALGQGPEFLTYFNYEAQQDKSGLPNDRFSAERPEGSISTLTIQRTEQRDSAMYRCASSFGGGSHNYNEQFFGPGTRLTVL.

The V gene is TRBV27, the J gene TRBJ1-3; the D is unclear. Germline CDR1 reads MNHEY; CDR2 reads SMNVEV (reference sequence). The V end was cut by 6 bases, the J end by 4 bases, with 19 bases between. This CDR3 comprises 16 residues. CDR3 nucleotide sequence: TGTGCCAGCAGACGCTCCGGGTCGAATAGGGGAAACACCATATATTTT. Translated: CASRRSGSNRGNTIYF.

The rearrangement uses TRBV3-1 (or the pseudogene TRBV3-2) and TRBJ1-3; no clear D gene. Germline V CDR1 and CDR2: LGHDT, YNNKEL (reference sequence). V was cut by 6 bases and J by 2 bases, with 17 bases left in between. The CDR3 is 16 amino acids. The CDR3 DNA sequence: TGTGCCAGCAGAAGGGAGGGCCTAAGTCCTGGAAACACCATATATTTT. It specifies CASRREGLSPGNTIYF.

This chain connects TRBV2 to TRBJ1-2, with D possibly being TRBD1 (5 bases). V lost 3 bases to trimming and J lost 1 base, with 21 bases between them. Germline V lookup: CDR1 SNHLY, CDR2 FYNNEI. The CDR3 has 18 amino acids. CDR3 nucleotide sequence: TGTGCCAGCAGTGATGGGGCTTGGCCCGGAGCGAATAACTATGGCTACACCTTC. Residues: CASSDGAWPGANNYGYTF.

The V gene is TRBV9, the J gene TRBJ1-2; D remains ambiguous. This CDR3 spans 12 amino acids. Germline CDR1 SGDLS, CDR2 YYNGEE. The germline V and J ends were trimmed by 5 bases and 7 bases, with 12 bases remaining between them. CDR3: CASSRGEVGYTF. The CDR3 coding sequence is TGTGCCAGCAGTCGTGGCGAGGTTGGCTACACCTTC.

This chain joins TRBV13 and TRBJ1-1; 8 bases are shared with TRBD1. V shed 4 bases, J shed 1 base, and the junction held 2 bases outside the gene matches. Per the germline V gene, CDR1 is PRHDT and CDR2 is FYEKMQ (reference sequence). The CDR3 length is 14 residues. CDR3 sequence reads: CASSSGGWNTEAFF. The CDR3 region has the DNA TGTGCCAGCAGCTCAGGGGGCTGGAACACTGAAGCTTTCTTT.

This clone was counted only a few times. The V gene is TRBV28, the J gene TRBJ1-4, with D hard to call. Germline assignment: CDR1 MDHEN and CDR2 SYDVKM. This CDR3 region has 12 residues. CDR3 protein: CASGRRREKLFF. DNA for the CDR3: TGTGCAAGCGGCAGGAGGAGAGAAAAACTGTTTTTT.

The CDR3 here is CASRFPGQGSGSPLHF. The CDR3 DNA sequence: TGTGCCAGCAGGTTCCCGGGACAGGGGTCAGGTTCACCCCTCCACTTT. The chain joins TRBV11-2 to TRBJ1-6; 10 nucleotides match TRBD1. CDR1 is SGHAT and CDR2 is FQNNGV in the germline V gene. This CDR3 is 16 amino acids long. The junction had 11 bases not matched to a gene; V was cut back by 6 bases and J by 9 bases. The variable domain in full, completed from reference TRBV11-2 and TRBJ1-6, reads EAGVAQSPRYKIIEKRQSVAFWCNPISGHATLYWYQQILGQGPKLLIQFQNNGVVDDSQLPKDRFSAERLKGVDSTLKIQPAKLEDSAVYLCASRFPGQGSGSPLHFGNGTRLTVT.

The chain couples TRBV4-3 to TRBJ2-3; TRBD2 agrees at 7 bases. Per germline, CDR1 LGHNA and CDR2 YSLEER. The V segment lost 3 bases and the J segment 5 bases; nucleotides outside the gene matches: 11. The CDR3 totals 16 residues. CDR3 sequence (DNA): TGCGCCAGCAGCCAGCTCCGGGGGAGGGCCGGAGATACGCAGTATTTT. Protein sequence: CASSQLRGRAGDTQYF.

The gene calls are TRBV7-2 and TRBJ2-1, with 8 bases matching TRBD2. The length of the CDR3 is 15 residues. Per germline, CDR1 SGHTA and CDR2 FQGNSA. J was trimmed by 10 bases and V by 2 bases; bases with no gene match: 10. The CDR3 protein is CASSLRVAGTGEQFF. Here the CDR3 DNA reads TGTGCCAGCAGCTTAAGAGTAGCGGGAACGGGGGAGCAGTTCTTC.

The V gene is TRBV10-2, the J gene TRBJ1-1; TRBD1 matches at 10 bases. The J segment lost 7 bases and the V segment lost 3 bases, leaving 5 bases of the junction unmatched. The CDR3 is 14 amino acids. Germline loops: CDR1 WSHSY, CDR2 SAAADI. CDR3 nucleotide sequence: TGCGCCAGCAGTGAAGACAGGGGGCACGATGAAGCTTTCTTT. This sequence encodes CASSEDRGHDEAFF.

The gene calls are TRBV7-2 and TRBJ1-1; 7 nucleotides line up with TRBD1. V trimming: 6 bases; J trimming: 6 bases; junction bases outside the gene matches: 4. CDR1 is SGHTA, CDR2 FQGNSA, per germline. This CDR3 has 12 residues. CDR3 residues: CASSSDRAEAFF. CDR3 bases: TGTGCCAGCAGTTCCGACAGGGCTGAAGCTTTCTTT. Based on the CDR3 plus reference TRBV7-2 and TRBJ1-1, the full variable domain is GAGVSQSPSNKVTEKGKDVELRCDPISGHTALYWYRQSLGQGLEFLIYFQGNSAPDKSGLPSDRFSAERTGGSVSTLTIQRTQQEDSAVYLCASSSDRAEAFFGQGTRLTVV.

The rearrangement uses TRBV30 and TRBJ1-6; TRBD1 might be the D (6 bases). Trimming pared 7 bases from V and 9 bases from J, leaving 13 bases between. CDR1 is GTSNPN and CDR2 is SVGIG in the germline V gene (reference sequence). The CDR3 is 12 amino acids. CDR3 coding DNA: TGTGCCTCCACAGGGTCTCTTTCACCCCTCCACTTT. Its translation is CASTGSLSPLHF. The full variable domain, with the rest looked up from reference TRBV30 and TRBJ1-6, is SQTIHQWPATLVQPVGSPLSLECTVEGTSNPNLYWYRQAAGRGLQLLFYSVGIGQISSEVPQNLSASRPQDRQFILSSKKLLLSDSGFYLCASTGSLSPLHFGNGTRLTVT.

The rearrangement links TRBV2 to TRBJ1-1; 9 nucleotides match TRBD1. Germline CDR1 and CDR2: SNHLY and FYNNEI. With 6 bases clipped from V and 1 base from J, the junction kept 3 bases outside the gene matches. There are 14 residues in the CDR3. The CDR3 here is CASRPGQGNTEAFF. For the CDR3, the DNA is TGTGCCAGCAGGCCGGGACAGGGGAACACTGAAGCTTTCTTT.